A selection of T cell receptor beta chains follows, all from one sample in a study of graft-versus-host responses after intestinal transplantation. TCRdb's copy holds only in-frame clones and misses some; the assay was immunoSEQ multiplex PCR. The repertoire holds around 99,000 clones, with 93% as singletons. Their antigens remain unidentified. Sequencing used unstimulated CD8+ T cells sorted from spleen or lymph node cells, obtained before intestinal transplant. The receptor source for this set is a human donor who received an intestinal transplant. Both conserved end residues are part of each CDR3. A D gene is named only where the DNA matches it firmly. Size is stated for part of the rows, as once, few or many counts, or as a class when the clone is expanded.

d_gene	v_gene	len	j_gene	abundance	CDR3nt	CDR3aa
.	TRBV11-2	13	TRBJ2-7	.	TGTGCCAGCAGCTTAACCGACAGTTACGAGCAGTACTTC	CASSLTDSYEQYF
TRBD1	TRBV27	15	TRBJ2-1	.	TGTGCCAGCGCCTCCGGGACAGGGGGGAACAATGAGCAGTTCTTC	CASASGTGGNNEQFF
.	TRBV5-1	12	TRBJ1-2	once	TGCGCCAGCAGAACCGCAGGGGAGGGCTACACCTTC	CASRTAGEGYTF
TRBD2	TRBV5-8	13	TRBJ2-7	.	TGTGCCAGCTTCCAGGCGGGGGGCCGGGAGCAGTACTTC	CASFQAGGREQYF
TRBD1	TRBV30	12	TRBJ2-7	.	TGTGCCTGGAGTGAAGGGACAGGAATTAGGTACTTC	CAWSEGTGIRYF
TRBD1	TRBV7-9	15	TRBJ2-7	once	TGTGCCAGCAGCCAGGGTCAGACAGGGCCCCACGAGCAGTACTTC	CASSQGQTGPHEQYF
TRBD2	TRBV9	15	TRBJ2-7	once	TGTGCCAGCAGCGCTAGCGGGGGCGGTTCTTACGAGCAGTACTTC	CASSASGGGSYEQYF
TRBD1	TRBV4-1	15	TRBJ2-1	.	TGCGCCAGCAGCCAAGAAACCCAGGGGGCAAATGAGCAGTTCTTC	CASSQETQGANEQFF
TRBD2	TRBV5-1	17	TRBJ2-5	.	TGCGCCAGCAGCCCGTTCGGAGCGGGAATCAACCAAGAGACCCAGTACTTC	CASSPFGAGINQETQYF
.	TRBV7-6	13	TRBJ1-1	.	TGTGCCAGCAGCCTGGCTGGGGACTCTGAAGCTTTCTTT	CASSLAGDSEAFF
.	TRBV27	11	TRBJ2-5	.	TGTGCCAGCAGTTTTCGGGAGACCCAGTACTTC	CASSFRETQYF
.	TRBV29-1	14	TRBJ1-2	.	TGCAGCGTTGGGAGGGGGGGACCTGGGGAGGGCTACACCTTC	CSVGRGGPGEGYTF
TRBD1	TRBV14	17	TRBJ2-1	.	TGTGCCAGCAGCCAAGAGGGACAGTTAAGCTCCTACAATGAGCAGTTCTTC	CASSQEGQLSSYNEQFF
TRBD1	TRBV7-9	16	TRBJ2-3	.	TGTGCCAGCAGCTCTCCGGGACAGGGGGTAGAAGATACGCAGTATTTT	CASSSPGQGVEDTQYF
.	TRBV7-9	14	TRBJ2-5	.	TGTGCCAGCAGCTTAGGGAGTATCCAAGAGACCCAGTACTTC	CASSLGSIQETQYF
.	TRBV7-6	15	TRBJ1-4	.	TGTGCCAGCAGCTTAGAGTTCCAGGGAGGTGAAAAACTGTTTTTT	CASSLEFQGGEKLFF
.	TRBV13	18	TRBJ2-3	.	TGTGCCAGCAGCTTAAGGGCGGCTGGGGGCCCCCCCACAGATACGCAGTATTTT	CASSLRAAGGPPTDTQYF
.	TRBV7-9	15	TRBJ1-2	once	TGTGCCAGCAGCCGAGTGATTCGGGGTTTATCTGGCTACACCTTC	CASSRVIRGLSGYTF
.	TRBV7-9	17	TRBJ2-3	.	TGTGCCAGCAGTAAGCAGGAGACAGGGAGGAGCACAGATACGCAGTATTTT	CASSKQETGRSTDTQYF
.	TRBV11-2	16	TRBJ1-1	.	TGTGCCAGCAAAGAAGTTGGGGGCGGCGGGCGCACTGAAGCTTTCTTT	CASKEVGGGGRTEAFF
TRBD1	TRBV4-3	16	TRBJ2-7	once	TGCGCCAGCAGCCAAGCGGCAGGGGGCCGTACCTACGAGCAGTACTTC	CASSQAAGGRTYEQYF
.	TRBV29-1	11	TRBJ2-7	.	TGCAGCGTTGACCCCGCCAGGGAGCAGTACTTC	CSVDPAREQYF
.	TRBV13	16	TRBJ1-1	.	TGTGCCAGCAGCACCTACGGTGGGGTGAGAGGGACTGAAGCTTTCTTT	CASSTYGGVRGTEAFF
.	TRBV9	12	TRBJ1-2	.	TGTGCCAGCAGCGTAGTAGACTATGGCTACACCTTC	CASSVVDYGYTF
TRBD2	TRBV30	15	TRBJ2-1	.	TGTGCCTGGAGTGTGTGGGGGGGGAACTACAATGAGCAGTTCTTC	CAWSVWGGNYNEQFF
TRBD1	TRBV7-8	17	TRBJ2-3	.	TGTGCCAGCAGCCCACGAAGGACAGGCGAAAGCACAGATACGCAGTATTTT	CASSPRRTGESTDTQYF
.	TRBV10-3	15	TRBJ2-3	.	TGTGCCATCAGTGAGTCTGGGCCCCGCAGCGATACGCAGTATTTT	CAISESGPRSDTQYF
TRBD2	TRBV7-2	19	TRBJ2-7	.	TGTGCCAGCAGCTCCAGGATTTATAGCGGGGGGGGAGACTCCTACGAGCAGTACTTC	CASSSRIYSGGGDSYEQYF
TRBD1	TRBV30	15	TRBJ1-1	.	TGTGCCTGGAGTGCCCGACAGGGGGCAAACACTGAAGCTTTCTTT	CAWSARQGANTEAFF
.	TRBV7-2	13	TRBJ2-1	.	TGTGCCAGCAGCACCGACAGCTACAATGAGCAGTTCTTC	CASSTDSYNEQFF
.	TRBV10-3	13	TRBJ2-1	.	TGTGCCATCAGTGAGTCGAGCCGCAATGAGCAGTTCTTC	CAISESSRNEQFF
.	TRBV4-3	15	TRBJ2-7	.	TGCGCCAGCAGCCAAGGCGGGGACCCCTCGGACGAGCAGTACTTC	CASSQGGDPSDEQYF
TRBD1	TRBV4-3	15	TRBJ1-5	.	TGCGCCAGCAGCCCCGGGACAGGGCTGGATCAGCCCCAGCATTTT	CASSPGTGLDQPQHF
TRBD2	TRBV2	16	TRBJ2-2	.	TGTGCCAGCAGTGTCACTAGCGGGGGTGGGACCGGGGAGCTGTTTTTT	CASSVTSGGGTGELFF
TRBD1	TRBV9	16	TRBJ1-1	.	TGTGCCAGCAGCCCCGGGACAGGGGCGATGAACACTGAAGCTTTCTTT	CASSPGTGAMNTEAFF
.	TRBV10-3	15	TRBJ1-5	once	TGTGCCATCAGTGCAGGCACAGATAGCAATCAGCCCCAGCATTTT	CAISAGTDSNQPQHF
TRBD2	TRBV4-3	19	TRBJ2-7	many	TGCGCCAGCAGCCAAGATTGGGGCAACCCCGGGACTAGCGAATTTGAGCAGTACTTC	CASSQDWGNPGTSEFEQYF
.	TRBV7-9	14	TRBJ1-1	.	TGTGCCAGCAGCCCGACGGCCGGCGGCACTGAAGCTTTCTTT	CASSPTAGGTEAFF
TRBD2	TRBV2	15	TRBJ2-1	.	TGTGCCAGCAGACCCAGCGGGGGGAGCTACAATGAGCAGTTCTTC	CASRPSGGSYNEQFF
.	TRBV27	12	TRBJ1-1	.	TGTGCCAGTCGATCGATGGGGGCGGAAGCTTTCTTT	CASRSMGAEAFF
.	TRBV11-3	14	TRBJ2-7	.	TGTGCCAGCAGCTCTTTCGACGGGTCCTACGAGCAGTACTTC	CASSSFDGSYEQYF
.	TRBV12-5	19	TRBJ2-6	.	TGTGCTAGTGGTTTGCTTGGGGAGCCAGGGGACGTTGGGGCCAACGTCCTGACTTTC	CASGLLGEPGDVGANVLTF
.	TRBV9	16	TRBJ2-2	.	TGTGCCAGCAGCGGTCTCTTGGGGGGGCCCACCGGGGAGCTGTTTTTT	CASSGLLGGPTGELFF
TRBD1	TRBV13	13	TRBJ1-1	.	TGTGCCAGCAGCCTGACAGGGGGCACTGAAGCTTTCTTT	CASSLTGGTEAFF
TRBD1	TRBV5-8	14	TRBJ1-6	.	TGTGCCAGCAGCTGGACAGGAGTCTATTCACCCCTCCACTTT	CASSWTGVYSPLHF
.	TRBV7-2	11	TRBJ2-1	.	TGTGCCAGCAGCTTGTGGAGAGAGCAGTTCTTC	CASSLWREQFF
.	TRBV27	13	TRBJ1-1	.	TGTGCCAGCAGTCTCCCTCAGGGCACTGAAGCTTTCTTT	CASSLPQGTEAFF
TRBD2	TRBV15	19	TRBJ2-2	.	TGTGCCACCAGCAGAGATCCGACTAGCGGGGGGTTGAGCACCGGGGAGCTGTTTTTT	CATSRDPTSGGLSTGELFF
.	TRBV7-2	14	TRBJ1-3	.	TGTGCCAGCAGAGGGGCAGCCTTAGGAGACACCATATATTTT	CASRGAALGDTIYF
TRBD1	TRBV16	15	TRBJ1-5	.	TGTGCCAGCAGCCCCCCTTCAGGGGGGAAACAGCCCCAGCATTTT	CASSPPSGGKQPQHF
.	TRBV27	14	TRBJ1-4	few	TGTGCCAGCAGCCTCCTGGGAGGCGTTGAAAAACTGTTTTTT	CASSLLGGVEKLFF
.	TRBV6-5	15	TRBJ2-7	.	TGTGCCAGCAGCAACCCCCGGCGGAGCTCCTACGAGCAGTACTTC	CASSNPRRSSYEQYF
.	TRBV30	11	TRBJ1-1	.	TGTGCCCGTTTAAGCGGCACTGAAGCTTTCTTT	CARLSGTEAFF
TRBD1	TRBV7-8	14	TRBJ1-2	once	TGTGCCAGCAGCCCTACCGGGACAGGGGATGGCTACACCTTC	CASSPTGTGDGYTF
.	TRBV15	18	TRBJ2-7	.	TGTGCCACCAGCAGAGAACTCATTCGGACAGATAGCTCCTACGAGCAGTACTTC	CATSRELIRTDSSYEQYF
.	TRBV27	11	TRBJ2-7	.	TGTGCCAGCAGTTCGGGGGACGAGCAGTACTTC	CASSSGDEQYF
.	TRBV12-5	12	TRBJ2-7	.	TGTGCTAGTGGTTGGGGGCCCTACGAGCAGTACTTC	CASGWGPYEQYF
.	TRBV10-1	14	TRBJ2-1	.	TGCGCCAGCAGTGAGGGAGACTCCTACAATGAGCAGTTCTTC	CASSEGDSYNEQFF
.	TRBV29-1	13	TRBJ2-7	.	TGCAGCTTCTCGTCCACGAGCTCCTACGAGCAGTACTTC	CSFSSTSSYEQYF